The 11 T cell receptor beta chains presented below share a single source sample, sequenced in a study of cytomegalovirus exposure and HLA in healthy donors. The study ran its PCR with 60 Vbeta and 13 Jbeta primers. Data came from immunoSEQ multiplex PCR; TCRdb stores just in-frame clones and leaves some out. The sample consists of some 110,000 clones, under 85% of them appearing once. The sequenced material came from PBMCs. The receptors come from a woman aged 18-29 years in good health and CMV-seronegative.

The genes are TRBV2 and TRBJ2-1; 10 positions agree with TRBD2. Germline lookup yields CDR1 SNHLY and CDR2 FYNNEI. The CDR3 sequence is 15 residues long. The J segment lost 5 bases and the V segment lost 4 bases, leaving 5 bases of the junction unmatched. This chain's CDR3 is CASSVGSGGNNEQFF. The CDR3 region has the DNA TGTGCCAGCAGTGTGGGTAGCGGGGGGAACAATGAGCAGTTCTTC.

This clone was counted between two and nine times. The V and J genes are TRBV7-3 and TRBJ1-1; D call uncertain. CDR1 and CDR2 from the germline V gene are SGHTA and FQGTGA. Between the trimmed V and J ends, which lost 8 bases and 1 base, there was a span of 11 bases. The CDR3 contains 13 residues. The CDR3 sequence: CASGIEGNTEAFF. CDR3 nucleotides: TGTGCCAGCGGCATCGAGGGGAACACTGAAGCTTTCTTT.

This clone has only a few counts. The chain links TRBV6-1 to TRBJ1-5; 11 nucleotides agree with TRBD1. The CDR3 runs 14 residues. Germline V gene data show CDR1 as MNHNS and CDR2 as SASEGT. V was pared by 8 bases and J by 4 bases, with 4 bases of the junction left unmatched. CDR3 nucleotides: TGTGCCAGCGGGGGACAGGGGGTTAATCAGCCCCAGCATTTT. Amino acids: CASGGQGVNQPQHF.

This chain connects TRBV6-5 to TRBJ1-1; tentative D call: TRBD1 (6 bases). The CDR3 is 15 amino acids. Germline V gene data show CDR1 as MNHEY and CDR2 as SVGAGI. V lost 4 bases, J lost 10 bases, and 22 bases lay in between. The CDR3 sequence: CASSSEVGGGGRAFF. CDR3 bases: TGTGCCAGCAGTTCGGAGGTTGGGGGCGGTGGTAGAGCTTTCTTT.

V and J are TRBV10-1 and TRBJ2-3, with 10 bases lining up with TRBD2. V shed 2 bases and J 5 bases; nucleotides not matched to a gene: 4. The CDR3 is 15 residues long. The V gene's germline CDR1 is WNHNN and CDR2 SYGVQD (reference sequence). CDR3 coding DNA: TGCGCCAGCAGTGAGGCAAGCGGGGGGGGAGATACGCAGTATTTT. It encodes CASSEASGGGDTQYF.

The V gene is TRBV6-1, the J gene TRBJ1-5, with a weak D call TRBD1 (6 bases). Trimming removed 2 bases from V and 0 bases from J, with 17 bases in between. Germline V CDR1 and CDR2: MNHNS, SASEGT. The CDR3 has 18 residues. Here the CDR3 reads CASSEKRDTPYSNQPQHF. As DNA, the CDR3 is TGTGCCAGCAGTGAAAAAAGGGACACCCCTTATAGCAATCAGCCCCAGCATTTT.

A note on this clone: In the same sample, other DNA sequences code for this CDR3. The CDR3 here is CASSLGENTEAFF. CDR3 in DNA: TGCGCCAGCAGCTTAGGGGAAAACACTGAAGCTTTCTTT. The chain combines TRBV5-1 with TRBJ1-1; TRBD1 is a possible D gene (5 bases). The CDR3 spans 13 residues. Germline assignment: CDR1 SGHRS and CDR2 YFSETQ. Trimming left V 2 bases short and J 2 bases short, with 7 bases between. The whole variable domain, filled in from reference TRBV5-1 and TRBJ1-1, reads KAGVTQTPRYLIKTRGQQVTLSCSPISGHRSVSWYQQTPGQGLQFLFEYFSETQRNKGNFPGRFSGRQFSNSRSEMNVSTLELGDSALYLCASSLGENTEAFFGQGTRLTVV.

The V and J genes are TRBV19 and TRBJ1-1; D is possibly TRBD1 (5 bases). CDR1 is LNHDA, CDR2 SQIVND, per germline (reference sequence). CDR3 length: 15 residues. V lost 7 bases and J lost 0, with 15 bases in between. The CDR3 bases are TGTGCCAGTAAGGAGACAGCTATTATGAACACTGAAGCTTTCTTT. Translated: CASKETAIMNTEAFF. The variable domain in full, with the rest retrieved from reference TRBV19 and TRBJ1-1, is DGGITQSPKYLFRKEGQNVTLSCEQNLNHDAMYWYRQDPGQGLRLIYYSQIVNDFQKGDIAEGYSVSREKKESFPLTVTSAQKNPTAFYLCASKETAIMNTEAFFGQGTRLTVV.

The J gene is TRBJ2-7, the V gene TRBV6-6; tentative D call: TRBD2 (5 bases). From germline, CDR1 is MNHNY and CDR2 SVGAGI (reference sequence). The CDR3 spans 13 residues. Here the CDR3 reads CVPGGRHSYEQYF. Written as DNA, the CDR3 is TGTGTCCCAGGAGGCAGGCATTCCTACGAGCAGTACTTC.

The CDR3 reads CASSLEDRVVEQYF. The CDR3 DNA reads TGCGCCAGCAGCTTGGAAGACAGGGTAGTCGAGCAGTACTTC. V and J are TRBV5-1 and TRBJ2-7, with TRBD1 identical over 7 bases. Germline V gives CDR1 SGHRS, CDR2 YFSETQ. The junction had 6 bases not matched to a gene; V was cut back by 0 bases and J by 6 bases. There are 14 residues in the CDR3.

The chain links TRBV5-4 to TRBJ1-5; D is undetermined. Germline V lookup: CDR1 SGHNT, CDR2 YYREEE (reference sequence). This CDR3 contains 17 residues. V lost 2 bases and J lost 2, with 17 bases in between. CDR3 coding DNA: TGTGCCAGCAGCTTTTACGGAGGGTCGGTTGGCAATCAGCCCCAGCATTTT. Translated, it gives CASSFYGGSVGNQPQHF.